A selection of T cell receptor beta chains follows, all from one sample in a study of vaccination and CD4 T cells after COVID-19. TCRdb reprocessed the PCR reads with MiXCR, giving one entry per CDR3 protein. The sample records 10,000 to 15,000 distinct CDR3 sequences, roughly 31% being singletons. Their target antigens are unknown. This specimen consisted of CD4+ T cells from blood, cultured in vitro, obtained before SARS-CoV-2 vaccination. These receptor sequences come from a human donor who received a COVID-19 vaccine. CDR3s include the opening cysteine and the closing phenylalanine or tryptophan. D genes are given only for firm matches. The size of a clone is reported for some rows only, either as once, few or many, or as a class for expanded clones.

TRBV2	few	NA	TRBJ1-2	CASSEAGGYGYTF	TGTGCCAGCAGTGAAGCTGGGGGCTATGGCTACACCTTC
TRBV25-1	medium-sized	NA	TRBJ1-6	CASRWPEGNSPLHF	TGTGCCAGCAGATGGCCAGAGGGTAATTCACCCCTCCACTTT
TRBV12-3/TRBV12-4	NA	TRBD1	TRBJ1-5	CASRGTGTAGPQHF	TGTGCCAGCAGGGGGACAGGGACGGCGGGGCCCCAGCATTTT
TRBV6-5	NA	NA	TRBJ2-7	CASSYSLGKGGESYEQYF	TGTGCCAGCAGTTACTCGTTGGGTAAAGGGGGAGAATCCTACGAGCAGTACTTC
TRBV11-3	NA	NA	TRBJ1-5	CASSARGQPQHF	TGTGCCAGCAGCGCCCGCGGTCAGCCCCAGCATTTT
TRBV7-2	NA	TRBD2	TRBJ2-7	CASSLGLAGGPYEQYF	TGTGCCAGCAGCCTCGGACTAGCGGGGGGGCCTTACGAGCAGTACTTC
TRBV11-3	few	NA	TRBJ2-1	CASSRGGYNEQFF	TGTGCCAGCAGCCGAGGCGGCTACAATGAGCAGTTCTTC
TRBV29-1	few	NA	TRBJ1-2	CSVPETGGLYGYTF	TGCAGCGTCCCTGAGACAGGAGGACTCTATGGCTACACCTTC
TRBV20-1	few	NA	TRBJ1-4	CSARDAPLGSGEKLFF	TGCAGTGCTAGAGATGCGCCGCTTGGCAGTGGTGAAAAACTGTTTTTT
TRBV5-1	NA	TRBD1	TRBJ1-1	CASSSGQGNTEAFF	TGCGCCAGCAGCTCGGGACAGGGGAACACTGAAGCTTTCTTT
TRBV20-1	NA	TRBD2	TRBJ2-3	CSARAGGNTQYF	TGCAGTGCTAGAGCGGGGGGAAATACGCAGTATTTT
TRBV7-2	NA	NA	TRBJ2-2	CASRLDSSNTGELFF	TGTGCCAGCAGGCTGGACTCCTCGAACACCGGGGAGCTGTTTTTT
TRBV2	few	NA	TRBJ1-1	CASSDSPEGGEAFF	TGTGCCAGCAGTGACAGCCCTGAGGGAGGTGAAGCTTTCTTT
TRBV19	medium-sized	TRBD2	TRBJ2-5	CASSRLAGGQETQYF	TGTGCCAGTAGTAGGCTAGCGGGGGGGCAAGAGACCCAGTACTTC
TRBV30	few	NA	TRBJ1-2	CAWSVTRHLDRGYTF	TGTGCCTGGAGTGTAACCAGGCATCTGGATCGGGGCTACACCTTC
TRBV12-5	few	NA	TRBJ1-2	CASGGTANYGYTF	TGTGCTAGTGGCGGGACGGCCAACTATGGCTACACCTTC
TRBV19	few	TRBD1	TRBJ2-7	CASSPWGDRGQYEQYF	TGTGCCAGTAGTCCTTGGGGGGACAGGGGGCAGTACGAGCAGTACTTC
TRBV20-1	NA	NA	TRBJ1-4	CSARRDGNEKLFF	TGCAGTGCTAGGCGGGACGGAAATGAAAAACTGTTTTTT
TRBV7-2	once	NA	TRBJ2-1	CASSTYREQFF	TGTGCCAGCAGCACTTATCGTGAGCAGTTCTTC
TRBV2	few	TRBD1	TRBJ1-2	CASSRQGYGYTF	TGTGCCAGCAGTCGACAGGGGTATGGCTACACCTTC
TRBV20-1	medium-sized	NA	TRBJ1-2	CSASGDFSGYTF	TGCAGTGCTAGTGGAGATTTCAGCGGCTACACCTTC
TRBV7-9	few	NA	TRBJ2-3	CASSLAAGDTQYF	TGTGCCAGCAGCTTAGCCGCTGGGGATACGCAGTATTTT
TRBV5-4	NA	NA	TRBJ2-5	CASSLAGVGETQYF	TGTGCCAGCAGCTTGGCTGGGGTTGGAGAGACCCAGTACTTC
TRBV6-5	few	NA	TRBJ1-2	CASSSHPRQTNGYTF	TGTGCCAGCAGTTCGCACCCCAGACAGACAAATGGCTACACCTTC
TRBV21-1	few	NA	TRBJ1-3	CASSKVGSRPPGNTIYF	TGTGCCAGCAGCAAAGTGGGTTCCCGGCCCCCTGGAAACACCATATATTTT
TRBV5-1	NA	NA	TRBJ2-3	CASSDSARGTDTQYF	TGCGCCAGCAGCGACAGTGCCAGGGGCACAGATACGCAGTATTTT
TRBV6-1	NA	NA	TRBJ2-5	CASSGAATQYF	TGTGCCAGCAGTGGGGCAGCTACCCAGTACTTC
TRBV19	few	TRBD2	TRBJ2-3	CASSSGGAGFSGTDTQYF	TGTGCCAGTAGTAGCGGGGGGGCAGGTTTCTCCGGCACAGATACGCAGTATTTT
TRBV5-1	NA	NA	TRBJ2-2	CASSFSRGGELFF	TGCGCCAGCAGCTTTAGCAGGGGCGGGGAGCTGTTTTTT
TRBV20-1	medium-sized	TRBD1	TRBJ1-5	CSAPFSGGLGQPQHF	TGCAGTGCTCCCTTCTCAGGGGGCCTAGGTCAGCCCCAGCATTTT
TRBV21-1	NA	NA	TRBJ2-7	CASTDRQVLAYEQYF	TGTGCCAGCACCGACAGACAGGTTTTGGCCTACGAGCAGTACTTC
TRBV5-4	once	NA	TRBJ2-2	CASSLARNTGELFF	TGTGCCAGCAGCTTGGCCAGGAACACCGGGGAGCTGTTTTTT
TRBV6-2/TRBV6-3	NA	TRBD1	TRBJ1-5	CASSYAGGGQPQHF	TGTGCCAGCAGTTACGCAGGGGGCGGTCAGCCCCAGCATTTT
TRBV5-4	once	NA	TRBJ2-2	CASRRKAGPNTGELFF	TGTGCCAGCAGGAGGAAGGCAGGGCCGAACACCGGGGAGCTGTTTTTT
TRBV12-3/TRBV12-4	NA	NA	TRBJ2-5	CASSLNRGFQETQYF	TGTGCCAGCAGTTTAAATCGGGGGTTTCAAGAGACCCAGTACTTC